This T cell receptor beta chain was captured in a study of blood T cell repertoires in COVID-19. Using immunoSEQ multiplex PCR, the repertoire was profiled, and TCRdb retains in-frame clones only, with some absent. The sample has under 150,000 clones; 80% to 90% are singletons. The V gene's germline CDR1 is SNHLY and CDR2 FYNNEI. Losses at the gene ends were 7 bases for V and 8 bases for J; bases not matched to a gene: 10. The CDR3 has 13 amino acids. The rearrangement uses TRBV2 and TRBJ1-2; 7 nucleotides match TRBD1. The receptor comes from a woman in her 40s with acute or convalescent COVID-19. The sequenced material came from peripheral blood. CDR3 amino acids: CASIYDREQGYTF. The CDR3 coding sequence is TGTGCCAGCATTTATGACAGGGAGCAGGGCTACACCTTC.